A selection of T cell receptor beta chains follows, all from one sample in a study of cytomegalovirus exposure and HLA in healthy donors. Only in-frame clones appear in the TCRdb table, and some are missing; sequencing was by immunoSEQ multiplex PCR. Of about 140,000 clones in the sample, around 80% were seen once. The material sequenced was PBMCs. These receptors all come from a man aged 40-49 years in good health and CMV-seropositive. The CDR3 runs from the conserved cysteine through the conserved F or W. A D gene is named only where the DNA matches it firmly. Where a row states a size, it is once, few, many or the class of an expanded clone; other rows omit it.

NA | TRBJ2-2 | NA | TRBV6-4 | TGTGCCAGCAGTGCGCTGGGCAGGGAAAATGGCGGGGAGCTGTTTTTT | CASSALGRENGGELFF
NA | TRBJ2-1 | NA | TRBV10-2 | TGCGCCAGCAGTACAACAGGCCATGAGCAGTTCTTC | CASSTTGHEQFF
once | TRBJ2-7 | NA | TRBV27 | TGTGCCAGCAGCCCCTCATCGGGAAGGTACGAGCAGTACTTC | CASSPSSGRYEQYF
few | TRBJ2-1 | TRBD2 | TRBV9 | TGTGCCAGCAGCGACCGACTAGCGGGGTACAATGAGCAGTTCTTC | CASSDRLAGYNEQFF
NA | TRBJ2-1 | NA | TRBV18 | TGTGCCAGCTCCGCGGGACAGTCCAATGAGCAGTTCTTC | CASSAGQSNEQFF
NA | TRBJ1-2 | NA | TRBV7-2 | TGTGCCAGCAGCTCAGGGGTTCGATATGGCTACACCTTC | CASSSGVRYGYTF
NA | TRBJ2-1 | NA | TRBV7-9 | TGTGCCAGCAGCTGGGGGGACTCCTTAGATGAGCAGTTCTTC | CASSWGDSLDEQFF
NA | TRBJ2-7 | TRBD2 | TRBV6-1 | TGTGCCAGCAGTGTAACTAGCGGCGAGGTCGCCTACGAGCAGTACTTC | CASSVTSGEVAYEQYF
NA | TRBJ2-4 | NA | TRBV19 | TGTGCCAGTAGTATTATGACTCCAAACATTCAGTACTTC | CASSIMTPNIQYF
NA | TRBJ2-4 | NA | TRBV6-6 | TGTGCCAGCAGCCAGAACCTAGCCAAAAACATTCAGTACTTC | CASSQNLAKNIQYF
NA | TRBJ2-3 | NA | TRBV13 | TGTGCCAGCAGCCTGGGCACCACAGATACGCAGTATTTT | CASSLGTTDTQYF
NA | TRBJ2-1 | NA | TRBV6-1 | TGTGCCAGCAGTGAAGCGCGGCTAATATCCTACAATGAGCAGTTCTTC | CASSEARLISYNEQFF
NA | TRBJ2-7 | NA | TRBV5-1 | TGCGCCAGCAGCTTGGTCTCCTCAGGGGACGAGCAGTACTTC | CASSLVSSGDEQYF
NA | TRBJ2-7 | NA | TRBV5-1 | TGCGCCAGCAGCTTGGCCCTGGGCGAAACCTACGAGCAGTACTTC | CASSLALGETYEQYF
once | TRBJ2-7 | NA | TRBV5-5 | TGTGCCAGCAGCTTGGGAGAGCAGGTCCTCTCCTACGAGCAGTACTTC | CASSLGEQVLSYEQYF
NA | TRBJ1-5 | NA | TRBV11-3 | TGTGCCAGCAGCCCGCAAACAGGGTTAAGACAGCCCCAGCATTTT | CASSPQTGLRQPQHF
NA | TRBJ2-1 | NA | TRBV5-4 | TGTGCCAGCGGGTCCCACAGGGAGACCTACAATGAGCAGTTCTTC | CASGSHRETYNEQFF
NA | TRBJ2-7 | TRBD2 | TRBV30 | TGTGCCTGGTGCGGGACTAGCGGGGGCCCCACCTACGAGCAGTACTTC | CAWCGTSGGPTYEQYF
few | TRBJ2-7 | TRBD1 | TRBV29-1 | TGCAGCGTACGACAGGGTAACGGCGACGAGCAGTACTTC | CSVRQGNGDEQYF
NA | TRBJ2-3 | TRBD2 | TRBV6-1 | TGTGCCAGCAGTGAAGTAGCGGGAGGAGAAGATACGCAGTATTTT | CASSEVAGGEDTQYF
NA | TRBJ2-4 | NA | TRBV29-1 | TGCAGCGTCCTTGTGGGTGCGGGGGCAAACATTCAGTACTTC | CSVLVGAGANIQYF
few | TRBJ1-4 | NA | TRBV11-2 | TGTGCCAGCAGCTTAGTCAGGCACAGTGAAAAACTGTTTTTT | CASSLVRHSEKLFF
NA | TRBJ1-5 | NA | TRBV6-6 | TGTGCCAGCCTCATCCCGGGGAAGCCCCAGCATTTT | CASLIPGKPQHF